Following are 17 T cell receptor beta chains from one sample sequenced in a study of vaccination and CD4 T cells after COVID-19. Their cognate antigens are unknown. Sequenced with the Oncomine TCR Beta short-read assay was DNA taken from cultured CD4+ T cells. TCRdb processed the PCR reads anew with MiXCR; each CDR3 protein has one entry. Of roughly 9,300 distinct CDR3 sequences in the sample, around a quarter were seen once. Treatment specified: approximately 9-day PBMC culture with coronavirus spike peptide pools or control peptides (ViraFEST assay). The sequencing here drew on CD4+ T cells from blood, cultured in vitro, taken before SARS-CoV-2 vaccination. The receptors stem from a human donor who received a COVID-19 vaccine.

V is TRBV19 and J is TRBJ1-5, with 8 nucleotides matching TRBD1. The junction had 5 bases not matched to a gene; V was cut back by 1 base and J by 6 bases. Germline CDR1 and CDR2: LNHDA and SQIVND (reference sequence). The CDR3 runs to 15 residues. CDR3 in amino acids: CASSIALTGAQPQHF. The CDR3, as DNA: TGTGCCAGTAGTATAGCCCTGACAGGGGCTCAGCCCCAGCATTTT.

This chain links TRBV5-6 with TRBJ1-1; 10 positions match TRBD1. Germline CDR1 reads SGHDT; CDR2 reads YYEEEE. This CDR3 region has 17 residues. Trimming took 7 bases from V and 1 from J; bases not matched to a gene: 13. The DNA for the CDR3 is TGTGCCAGCTCCGGACCGGGACAGGGGAGAAGGAACACTGAAGCTTTCTTT. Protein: CASSGPGQGRRNTEAFF.

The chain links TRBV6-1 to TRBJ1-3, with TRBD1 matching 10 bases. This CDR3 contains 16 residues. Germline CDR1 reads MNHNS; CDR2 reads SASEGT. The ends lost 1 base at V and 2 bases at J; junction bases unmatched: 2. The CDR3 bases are TGTGCCAGCAGTGAAGGGACAGGGGGAGCTGGAAACACCATATATTTT. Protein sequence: CASSEGTGGAGNTIYF.

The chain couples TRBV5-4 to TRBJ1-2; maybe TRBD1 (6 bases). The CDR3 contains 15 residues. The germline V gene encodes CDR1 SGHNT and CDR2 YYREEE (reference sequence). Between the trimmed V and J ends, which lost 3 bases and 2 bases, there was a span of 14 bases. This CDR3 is CASSSGGGLNYGYTF. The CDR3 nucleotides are TGTGCCAGCAGCTCTGGAGGGGGTCTAAACTATGGCTACACCTTC.

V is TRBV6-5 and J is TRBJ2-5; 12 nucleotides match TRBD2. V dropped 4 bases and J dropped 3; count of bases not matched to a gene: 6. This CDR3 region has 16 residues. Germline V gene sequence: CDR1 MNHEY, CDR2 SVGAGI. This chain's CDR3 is CASSSRTSGVKETQYF. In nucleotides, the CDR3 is TGTGCCAGCAGTTCTCGGACTAGCGGGGTCAAAGAGACCCAGTACTTC.

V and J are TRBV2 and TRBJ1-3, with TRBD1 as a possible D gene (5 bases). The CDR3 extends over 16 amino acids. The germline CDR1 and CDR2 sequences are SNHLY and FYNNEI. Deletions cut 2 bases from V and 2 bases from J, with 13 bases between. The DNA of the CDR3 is TGTGCCAGCAGTGAACTTGCCAGGGAAACTGGAAACACCATATATTTT. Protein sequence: CASSELARETGNTIYF.

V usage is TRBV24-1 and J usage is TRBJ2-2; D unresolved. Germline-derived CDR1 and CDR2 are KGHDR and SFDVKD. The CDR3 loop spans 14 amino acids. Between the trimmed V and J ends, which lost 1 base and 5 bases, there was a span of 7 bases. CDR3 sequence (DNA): TGTGCCACCAGTGATTTTCCCGAAACCGGGGAGCTGTTTTTT. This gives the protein CATSDFPETGELFF.

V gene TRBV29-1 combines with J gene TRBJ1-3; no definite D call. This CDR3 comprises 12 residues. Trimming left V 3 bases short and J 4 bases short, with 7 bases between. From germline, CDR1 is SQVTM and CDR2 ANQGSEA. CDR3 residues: CSVEDRGNTIYF. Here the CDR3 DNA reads TGCAGCGTTGAGGACCGAGGAAACACCATATATTTT.

The CDR3 loop reads CASSLSGFRGGELFF. DNA for the CDR3: TGTGCCAGCAGTTTATCAGGTTTTAGGGGGGGTGAACTGTTTTTT. The chain uses TRBV27 and TRBJ1-4; the D gene is possibly TRBD1 (6 bases). The CDR3 loop spans 15 amino acids. V was clipped by 0 bases and J by 12 bases, with 17 bases between them. Per germline, CDR1 MNHEY and CDR2 SMNVEV (reference sequence).

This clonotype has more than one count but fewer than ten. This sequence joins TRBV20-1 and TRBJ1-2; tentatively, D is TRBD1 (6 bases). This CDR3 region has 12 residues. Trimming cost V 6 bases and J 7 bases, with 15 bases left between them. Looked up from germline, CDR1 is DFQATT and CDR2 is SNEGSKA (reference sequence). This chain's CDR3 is CSAQGGLGGYTF. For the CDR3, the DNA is TGCAGTGCCCAAGGGGGGCTGGGTGGCTACACCTTC.

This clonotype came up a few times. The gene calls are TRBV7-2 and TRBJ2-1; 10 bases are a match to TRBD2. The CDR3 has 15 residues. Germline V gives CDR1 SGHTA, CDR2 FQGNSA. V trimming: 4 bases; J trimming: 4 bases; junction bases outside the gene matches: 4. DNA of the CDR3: TGTGCCAGCAGCTCCGAGCGGGGGGGATACAATGAGCAGTTCTTC. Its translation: CASSSERGGYNEQFF.

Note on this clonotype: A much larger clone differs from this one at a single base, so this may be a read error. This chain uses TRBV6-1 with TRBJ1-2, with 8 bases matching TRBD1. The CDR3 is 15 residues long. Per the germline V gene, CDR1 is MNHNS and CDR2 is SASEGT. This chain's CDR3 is CASSEVQGAYYGHTF. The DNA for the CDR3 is TGTGCCAGCAGTGAAGTCCAGGGGGCTTACTATGGCCACACCTTC.

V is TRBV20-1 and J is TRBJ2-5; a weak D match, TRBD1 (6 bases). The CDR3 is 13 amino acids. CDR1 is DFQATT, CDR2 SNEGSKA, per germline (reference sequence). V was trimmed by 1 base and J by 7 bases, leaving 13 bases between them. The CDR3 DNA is TGCAGTGCTAGAGGGACAGCTCCTGGGACCCAGTACTTC. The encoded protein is CSARGTAPGTQYF.

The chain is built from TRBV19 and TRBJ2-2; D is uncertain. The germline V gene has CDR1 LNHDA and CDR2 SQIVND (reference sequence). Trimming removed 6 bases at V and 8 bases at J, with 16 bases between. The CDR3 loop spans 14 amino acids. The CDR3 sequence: CASRSGLPKGELFF. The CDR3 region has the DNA TGTGCCAGTAGGTCGGGTCTCCCTAAAGGGGAGCTGTTTTTT.

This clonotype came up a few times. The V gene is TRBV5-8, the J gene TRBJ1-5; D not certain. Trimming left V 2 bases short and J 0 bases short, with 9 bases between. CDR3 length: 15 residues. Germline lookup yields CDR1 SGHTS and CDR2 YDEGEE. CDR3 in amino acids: CASSLSENSNQPQHF. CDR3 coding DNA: TGTGCCAGCAGCTTATCGGAAAATAGCAATCAGCCCCAGCATTTT.

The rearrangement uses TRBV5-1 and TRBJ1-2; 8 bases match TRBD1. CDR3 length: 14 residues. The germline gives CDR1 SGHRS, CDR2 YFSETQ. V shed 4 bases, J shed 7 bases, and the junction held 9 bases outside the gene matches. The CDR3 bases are TGCGCCAGCAGCCCCTTTGGACAGGGTAGTGGCTACACCTTC. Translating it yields CASSPFGQGSGYTF.

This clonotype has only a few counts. The CDR3 DNA reads as TGTGCCAGCAGCCCCGGACAGGCCGACACCGGGGAGCTGTTTTTT. It yields the protein CASSPGQADTGELFF. This chain joins TRBV7-7 and TRBJ2-2, with TRBD1 identical over 7 bases. V lost 5 bases, J lost 3 bases, and 6 bases stayed unmatched. Germline V lookup: CDR1 SSHAT, CDR2 FNYEAQ (reference sequence). The CDR3 length is 15 residues.